Listed here are 26 T cell receptor beta chains from one sample, sequenced in a study of early T cells in non-severe SARS-CoV-2 infection. Using its own MiXCR run on the 5' RACE reads, TCRdb lists one record per CDR3 protein. The profile shows fewer than 75,000 distinct CDR3 sequences, 20% to 25% of them singletons. Specimen: whole blood, collected at baseline. The receptor source for this set is an adult who was a healthcare worker with PCR-confirmed SARS-CoV-2 infection or an uninfected control (not recorded which).

The chain recombines TRBV30 with TRBJ1-1; 9 nucleotides line up with TRBD1. Losses at the gene ends were 2 bases for V and 5 bases for J; bases not matched to a gene: 6. CDR1 is GTSNPN, CDR2 SVGIG, per germline (reference sequence). The CDR3 is made up of 14 amino acids. CDR3 DNA: TGTGCCTGGAGTACTGGACAGGGGATAACTGAAGCTTTCTTT. Protein sequence: CAWSTGQGITEAFF.

This clonotype has only a few counts. The V call is TRBV3-1, the J call TRBJ2-7, with unresolved D. Germline-derived CDR1 and CDR2 are LGHDT and YNNKEL (reference sequence). The CDR3 is made up of 12 amino acids. The V gene lost 4 bases and the J gene lost 5 bases, with 9 bases spanning the gap. CDR3 protein: CASSREGNEQYF. The CDR3 nucleotides read TGTGCCAGCAGCCGAGAAGGGAACGAGCAGTACTTC.

This chain uses TRBV12-3 or TRBV12-4 with TRBJ2-4; 10 bases align to TRBD1. The CDR3 runs 16 residues. V gave up 2 bases and J gave up 8 bases; unmatched junction bases: 9. The CDR3 nucleotides are TGTGCCAGCAGTTTATCGACAGGGGGCGCATATGACATTCAGTACTTC. This sequence encodes CASSLSTGGAYDIQYF.

This clonotype was seen repeatedly, ten times or more. The chain couples TRBV18 to TRBJ2-2; D may be TRBD1 (5 bases). CDR3 length: 17 residues. Trimming cost V 3 bases and J 6 bases, with 20 bases left between them. Germline CDR1 is KGHSH and CDR2 is LQKENI. CDR3 sequence: CASSPPTDIPGAGELFF. The CDR3 bases are TGTGCCAGCTCACCCCCGACAGACATCCCTGGGGCCGGGGAGCTGTTTTTT.

This chain links TRBV29-1 with TRBJ2-3, with 7 bases identical to TRBD2. This CDR3 comprises 13 residues. Germline assignment: CDR1 SQVTM and CDR2 ANQGSEA. CDR3 sequence reads: CSSSPGGTDTQYF. The CDR3 nucleotides read TGCAGTTCCTCACCGGGGGGAACAGATACGCAGTATTTT.

V is TRBV29-1 and J is TRBJ1-1, with 8 bases that match TRBD1. CDR1 is SQVTM, CDR2 ANQGSEA, per germline. This CDR3 comprises 12 residues. V was clipped by 6 bases and J by 5 bases; unmatched bases: 5. CDR3 region: CSVDRARTEAFF. The CDR3 DNA follows: TGCAGCGTGGACAGGGCTCGGACTGAAGCTTTCTTT.

V usage is TRBV5-1 and J usage is TRBJ1-1; D remains unclear. Germline V gene lookup returns CDR1 SGHRS and CDR2 YFSETQ. CDR3 size: 14 residues. V lost 4 bases and J lost 6, with 16 bases in between. CDR3 sequence reads: CASSPVGGTAEAFF. In DNA, the CDR3 is TGCGCCAGCAGCCCCGTAGGCGGAACGGCTGAAGCTTTCTTT. Complete variable domain (other parts from reference TRBV5-1 and TRBJ1-1): KAGVTQTPRYLIKTRGQQVTLSCSPISGHRSVSWYQQTPGQGLQFLFEYFSETQRNKGNFPGRFSGRQFSNSRSEMNVSTLELGDSALYLCASSPVGGTAEAFFGQGTRLTVV.

This clonotype was observed a handful of times. This chain connects TRBV6-6 to TRBJ1-1, with 7 nucleotides matching TRBD1. Germline lookup yields CDR1 MNHNY and CDR2 SVGAGI (reference sequence). CDR3 length: 14 residues. V dropped 5 bases and J dropped 6; count of bases not matched to a gene: 9. The CDR3 region has the DNA TGTGCCAGCAGTCTAGGGGGCGTATATGCTGAAGCTTTCTTT. It yields the protein CASSLGGVYAEAFF.

The chain's CDR3 is CSETRDINNEQFF. CDR3 coding DNA: TGCAGCGAGACCAGGGATATCAACAATGAGCAGTTCTTC. The chain carries TRBV29-1 and TRBJ2-1; maybe TRBD1 (5 bases). The CDR3 totals 13 residues. V dropped 7 bases and J dropped 5 bases, with 15 bases sitting between them. Germline values: CDR1 SQVTM, CDR2 ANQGSEA.

This clonotype has just a few counts. V usage is TRBV13 and J usage is TRBJ1-1; TRBD1 agrees at 7 bases. CDR3 length: 13 residues. CDR1 and CDR2 from the germline V gene are PRHDT and FYEKMQ (reference sequence). Trimming at V came to 2 bases and at J to 3 bases, leaving 0 bases not matched to a gene. The CDR3 bases are TGTGCCAGCAGCTTACAGGGGGACACTGAAGCTTTCTTT. Translated, it gives CASSLQGDTEAFF.

The gene calls are TRBV3-1 and TRBJ2-4, with D possibly being TRBD1 or TRBD2 (5 bases each). The V and J ends lost 9 bases and 0 bases respectively, with 9 bases between them. The CDR3 length is 13 residues. The germline gives CDR1 LGHDT, CDR2 YNNKEL (reference sequence). In DNA form, the CDR3 reads TGTGCCAGTGAGGGGTTAGCCAAAAACATTCAGTACTTC. Encoded protein: CASEGLAKNIQYF.

In its sample, this clonotype was seen a few times. The chain has TRBV7-8 and TRBJ2-3, with D hard to call. Germline lookup yields CDR1 SGHVS and CDR2 FQNEAQ. This CDR3 has 14 amino acids. V lost 4 bases to trimming and J lost 6 bases, with 14 bases between them. The CDR3 DNA sequence: TGTGCCAGCAGCTCCCTAACGACCCGTGATACGCAGTATTTT. Translating gives CASSSLTTRDTQYF.

This clonotype was found a few times. V gene TRBV12-3 or TRBV12-4 combines with J gene TRBJ2-5; D gene uncertain. The CDR3 contains 13 residues. V dropped 6 bases and J dropped 4 bases, with 12 bases sitting between them. This CDR3 reads CASRPTQGETQYF. CDR3 coding DNA: TGTGCCAGCAGACCGACCCAAGGAGAGACCCAGTACTTC.

CDR3: CASSPSANEKLFF. CDR3 sequence (DNA): TGTGCCAGCTCACCCTCAGCTAATGAAAAACTGTTTTTT. The gene calls are TRBV18 and TRBJ1-4, with D unclear. V was clipped by 3 bases and J by 3 bases, with 5 bases between them. The CDR3 length is 13 residues. Germline CDR1 and CDR2: KGHSH and LQKENI. Looking up the rest from reference TRBV18 and TRBJ1-4 gives the full variable domain: NAGVMQNPRHLVRRRGQEARLRCSPMKGHSHVYWYRQLPEEGLKFMVYLQKENIIDESGMPKERFSAEFPKEGPSILRIQQVVRGDSAAYFCASSPSANEKLFFGSGTQLSVL.

V and J are TRBV20-1 and TRBJ1-2, with a weak D call TRBD1 (5 bases). Germline CDR1 is DFQATT and CDR2 is SNEGSKA (reference sequence). The CDR3 loop spans 12 amino acids. V gave up 3 bases and J gave up 3 bases, with 8 bases separating them. The CDR3 coding sequence is TGCAGTGCTAGTCCGGGGGACTATGGCTACACCTTC. It translates to CSASPGDYGYTF.

This clonotype occurred a few times. J is TRBJ1-6 and V is TRBV20-1, with 9 bases aligning to TRBD1. J was trimmed by 6 bases and V by 5 bases; bases with no gene match: 8. The CDR3 totals 15 residues. Germline V gene data show CDR1 as DFQATT and CDR2 as SNEGSKA (reference sequence). The CDR3 nucleotides are TGCAGTGCTGCCGGGACAGGGAATAGTAATTCACCCCTCCACTTT. Amino acids: CSAAGTGNSNSPLHF.

This clonotype was observed a few times. CDR3 sequence reads: CASSQDPGQNIQYF. In nucleotides, the CDR3 is TGTGCCAGCAGCCAAGACCCGGGGCAAAACATTCAGTACTTC. V is TRBV3-1 and J is TRBJ2-4, with D perhaps given as TRBD1 or TRBD2 (5 bases each). The CDR3 runs to 14 residues. The germline CDR1 and CDR2 sequences are LGHDT and YNNKEL (reference sequence). Trimming left V 0 bases short and J 5 bases short, with 8 bases between.

A few counts support this clonotype. The chain is built from TRBV6-6 and TRBJ2-5, with D possibly matching TRBD2 (6 bases). The CDR3 consists of 12 residues. The germline CDR1 and CDR2 sequences are MNHNY and SVGAGI (reference sequence). V dropped 7 bases and J dropped 1 base, with 7 bases sitting between them. Here the CDR3 DNA reads TGTGCCAGCACCGGGGGCCAAGAGACCCAGTACTTC. It specifies CASTGGQETQYF.

The chain combines TRBV7-3 with TRBJ2-2; D possibly uses TRBD1 or TRBD2 (5 bases each). Germline loops: CDR1 SGHTA, CDR2 FQGTGA. V was pared by 9 bases and J by 4 bases, with 15 bases between. This CDR3 comprises 14 residues. The CDR3 DNA reads TGTGCCAGTCGTCAGGGAGTATCCACCGGGGAGCTGTTTTTT. This codes for CASRQGVSTGELFF.

Note on this clonotype: One end of the junction varies from germline; a read error may be responsible. The CDR3 protein is CASGFGESYEQYF. The CDR3 DNA reads as TGTGCCAGCGGCTTTGGTGAGAGCTACGAGCAGTACTTC. The chain is built from TRBV11-1 and TRBJ2-7; D gene uncertain. This CDR3 is 13 amino acids long. Germline V gene data show CDR1 as SGHAT and CDR2 as FQDESV (reference sequence).

This clonotype was detected a few times. The chain combines TRBV12-3 or TRBV12-4 with TRBJ2-3; D gene unclear. Trimming removed 6 bases at V and 14 bases at J, with 18 bases between. The CDR3 consists of 12 residues. CDR3 loop: CASSYGRVLRYF. DNA of the CDR3: TGTGCCAGCAGCTACGGACGGGTGCTCCGGTATTTT.

V usage is TRBV6-1 and J usage is TRBJ2-6; D unresolved. The CDR3 is 13 residues long. With 2 bases removed from V and 2 bases from J, the gap between germline ends came to 1 base. Germline values: CDR1 MNHNS, CDR2 SASEGT. The CDR3 reads CASSETGANVLTF. CDR3 DNA: TGTGCCAGCAGTGAAACTGGGGCCAACGTCCTGACTTTC.

CDR3 nucleotides: TGCGCCAGCAAAAAACCGGGACTAGCGGGGCCCCAAGAGACCCAGTACTTC. It codes for CASKKPGLAGPQETQYF. The rearrangement uses TRBV5-1 and TRBJ2-5; 13 bases are shared with TRBD2. Trimming removed 6 bases from V and 1 base from J; junction bases left unmatched: 9. From germline, CDR1 is SGHRS and CDR2 YFSETQ. There are 17 residues in the CDR3.

Only a few counts were recorded for this clonotype. The rearrangement uses TRBV7-6 and TRBJ2-1; D not certain. Germline values: CDR1 SGHVS, CDR2 FNYEAQ. V was trimmed by 3 bases and J by 0 bases, leaving 9 bases between them. This CDR3 has 15 residues. The CDR3 DNA is TGTGCCAGCAGCTTGAGTTCTAGCTCCTACAATGAGCAGTTCTTC. Translating gives CASSLSSSSYNEQFF.

The J gene is TRBJ1-5, the V gene TRBV12-3 or TRBV12-4, with D unresolved. The CDR3 covers 13 residues. Deletions cut 4 bases from V and 4 bases from J, with 8 bases between. Written as DNA, the CDR3 is TGTGCCAGCAGTTGGGGTGGGAATCAGCCCCAGCATTTT. The encoded protein is CASSWGGNQPQHF.

The CDR3 loop is CAKPGSRPSSYEQYF. The CDR3 DNA reads as TGTGCCAAACCCGGGAGCCGTCCTAGCTCCTACGAGCAGTACTTC. This sequence joins TRBV5-8 and TRBJ2-7; TRBD2 is a possible D gene (6 bases). The germline V and J ends were trimmed by 9 bases and 0 bases, with 19 bases remaining between them. Per the germline V gene, CDR1 is SGHTS and CDR2 is YDEGEE. The CDR3 spans 15 residues.